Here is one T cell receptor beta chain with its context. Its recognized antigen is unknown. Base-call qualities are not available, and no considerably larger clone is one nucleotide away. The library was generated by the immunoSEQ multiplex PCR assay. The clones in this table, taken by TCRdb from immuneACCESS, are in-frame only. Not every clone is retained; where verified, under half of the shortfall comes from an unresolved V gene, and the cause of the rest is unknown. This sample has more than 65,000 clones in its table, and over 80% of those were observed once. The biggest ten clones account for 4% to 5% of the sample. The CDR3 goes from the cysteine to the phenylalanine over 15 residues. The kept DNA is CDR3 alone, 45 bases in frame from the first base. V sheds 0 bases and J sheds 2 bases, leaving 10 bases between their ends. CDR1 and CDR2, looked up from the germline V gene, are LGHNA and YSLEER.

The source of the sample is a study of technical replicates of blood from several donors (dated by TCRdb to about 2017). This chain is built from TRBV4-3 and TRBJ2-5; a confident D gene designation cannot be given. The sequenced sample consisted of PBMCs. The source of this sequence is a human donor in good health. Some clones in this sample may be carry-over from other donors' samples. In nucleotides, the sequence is TGCGCCAGCAGCCAAGAGCTAGGCGGACAAGAGACCCAGTACTTC. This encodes CASSQELGGQETQYF.